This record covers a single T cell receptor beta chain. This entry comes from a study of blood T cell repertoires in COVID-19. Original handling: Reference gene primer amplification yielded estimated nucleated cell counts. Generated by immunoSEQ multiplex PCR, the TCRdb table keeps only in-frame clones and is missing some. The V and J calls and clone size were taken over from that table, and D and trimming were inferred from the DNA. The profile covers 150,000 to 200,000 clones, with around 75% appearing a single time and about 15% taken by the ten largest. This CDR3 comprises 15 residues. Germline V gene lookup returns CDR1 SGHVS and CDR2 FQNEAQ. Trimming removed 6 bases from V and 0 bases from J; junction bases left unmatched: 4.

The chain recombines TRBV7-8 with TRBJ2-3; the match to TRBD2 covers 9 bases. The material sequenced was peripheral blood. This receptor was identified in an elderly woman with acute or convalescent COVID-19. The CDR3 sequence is CASRFLAGSTDTQYF. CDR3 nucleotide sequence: TGTGCCAGCAGATTCCTAGCGGGAAGCACAGATACGCAGTATTTT.